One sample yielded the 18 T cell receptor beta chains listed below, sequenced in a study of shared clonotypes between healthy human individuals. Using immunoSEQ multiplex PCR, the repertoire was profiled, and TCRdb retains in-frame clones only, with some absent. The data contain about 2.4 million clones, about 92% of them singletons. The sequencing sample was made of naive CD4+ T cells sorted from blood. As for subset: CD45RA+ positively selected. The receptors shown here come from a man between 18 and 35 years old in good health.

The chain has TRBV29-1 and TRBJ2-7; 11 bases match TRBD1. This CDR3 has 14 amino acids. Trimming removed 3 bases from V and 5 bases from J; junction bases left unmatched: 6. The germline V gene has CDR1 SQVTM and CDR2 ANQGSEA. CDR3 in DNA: TGCAGCGTTGATTTCGGACAGGGGGCGAACGAGCAGTACTTC. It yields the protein CSVDFGQGANEQYF.

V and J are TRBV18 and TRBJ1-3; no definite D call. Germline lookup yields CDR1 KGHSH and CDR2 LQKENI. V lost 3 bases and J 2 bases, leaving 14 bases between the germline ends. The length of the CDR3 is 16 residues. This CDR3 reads CASSPLTANPGNTIYF. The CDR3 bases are TGTGCCAGCTCACCTCTGACGGCCAACCCTGGAAACACCATATATTTT. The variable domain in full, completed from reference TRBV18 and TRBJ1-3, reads NAGVMQNPRHLVRRRGQEARLRCSPMKGHSHVYWYRQLPEEGLKFMVYLQKENIIDESGMPKERFSAEFPKEGPSILRIQQVVRGDSAAYFCASSPLTANPGNTIYFGEGSWLTVV.

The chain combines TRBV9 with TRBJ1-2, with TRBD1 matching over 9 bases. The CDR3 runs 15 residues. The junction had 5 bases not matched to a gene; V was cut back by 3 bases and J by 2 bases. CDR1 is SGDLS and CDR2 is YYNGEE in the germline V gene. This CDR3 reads CASSEGGTGNYGYTF. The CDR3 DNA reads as TGTGCCAGCAGCGAGGGGGGGACAGGGAACTATGGCTACACCTTC.

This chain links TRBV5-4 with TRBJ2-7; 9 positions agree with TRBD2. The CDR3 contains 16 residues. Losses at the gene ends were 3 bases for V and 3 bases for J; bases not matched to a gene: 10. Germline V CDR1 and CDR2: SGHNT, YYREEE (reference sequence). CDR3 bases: TGTGCCAGCAGCTCTGTCGGAGGTAGCGGGAGCTACGAGCAGTACTTC. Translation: CASSSVGGSGSYEQYF.

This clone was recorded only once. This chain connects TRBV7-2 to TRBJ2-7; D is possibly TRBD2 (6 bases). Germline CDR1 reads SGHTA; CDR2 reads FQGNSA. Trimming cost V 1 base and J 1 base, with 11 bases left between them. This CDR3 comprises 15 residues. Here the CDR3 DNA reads TGTGCCAGCAGCTTAGTGGGGGGAAAATCCTACGAGCAGTACTTC. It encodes CASSLVGGKSYEQYF.

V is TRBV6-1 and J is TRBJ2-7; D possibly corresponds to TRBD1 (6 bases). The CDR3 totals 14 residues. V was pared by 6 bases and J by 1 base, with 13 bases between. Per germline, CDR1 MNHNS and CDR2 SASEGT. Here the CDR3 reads CASRGRDKSYEQYF. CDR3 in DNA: TGTGCCAGCAGGGGCCGGGACAAATCCTACGAGCAGTACTTC.

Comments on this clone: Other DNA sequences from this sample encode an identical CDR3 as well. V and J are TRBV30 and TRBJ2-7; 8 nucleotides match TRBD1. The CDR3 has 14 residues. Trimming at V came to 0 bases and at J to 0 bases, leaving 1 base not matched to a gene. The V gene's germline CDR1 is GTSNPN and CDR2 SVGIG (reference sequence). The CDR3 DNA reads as TGTGCCTGGAGTGTCGGGACAGGCTCCTACGAGCAGTACTTC. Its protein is CAWSVGTGSYEQYF.

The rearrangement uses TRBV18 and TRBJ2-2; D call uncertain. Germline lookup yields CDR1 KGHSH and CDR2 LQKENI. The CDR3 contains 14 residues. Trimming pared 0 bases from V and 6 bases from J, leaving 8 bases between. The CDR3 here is CASSPPAVAGELFF. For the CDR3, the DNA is TGTGCCAGCTCACCACCAGCTGTAGCCGGGGAGCTGTTTTTT. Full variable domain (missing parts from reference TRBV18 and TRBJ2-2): NAGVMQNPRHLVRRRGQEARLRCSPMKGHSHVYWYRQLPEEGLKFMVYLQKENIIDESGMPKERFSAEFPKEGPSILRIQQVVRGDSAAYFCASSPPAVAGELFFGEGSRLTVL.

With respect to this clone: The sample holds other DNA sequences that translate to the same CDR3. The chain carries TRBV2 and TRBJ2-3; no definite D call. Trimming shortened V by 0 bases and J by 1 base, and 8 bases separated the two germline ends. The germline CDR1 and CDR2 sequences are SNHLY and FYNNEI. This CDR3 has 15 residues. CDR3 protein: CASSEAGFGTDTQYF. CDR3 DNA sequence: TGTGCCAGCAGTGAAGCGGGTTTTGGCACAGATACGCAGTATTTT.

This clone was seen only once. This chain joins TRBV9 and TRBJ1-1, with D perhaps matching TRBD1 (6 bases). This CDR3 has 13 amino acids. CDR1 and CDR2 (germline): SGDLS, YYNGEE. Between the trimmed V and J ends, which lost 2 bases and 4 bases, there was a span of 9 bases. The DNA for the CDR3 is TGTGCCAGCAGCGTCGGGACACTCACTGAAGCTTTCTTT. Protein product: CASSVGTLTEAFF.

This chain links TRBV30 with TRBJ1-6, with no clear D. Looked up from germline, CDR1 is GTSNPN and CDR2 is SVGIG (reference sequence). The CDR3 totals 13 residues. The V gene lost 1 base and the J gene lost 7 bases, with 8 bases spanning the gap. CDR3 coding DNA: TGTGCCTGGAGTGGGGTAGGGAATTCACCCCTCCACTTT. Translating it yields CAWSGVGNSPLHF. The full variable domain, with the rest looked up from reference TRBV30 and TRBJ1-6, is SQTIHQWPATLVQPVGSPLSLECTVEGTSNPNLYWYRQAAGRGLQLLFYSVGIGQISSEVPQNLSASRPQDRQFILSSKKLLLSDSGFYLCAWSGVGNSPLHFGNGTRLTVT.

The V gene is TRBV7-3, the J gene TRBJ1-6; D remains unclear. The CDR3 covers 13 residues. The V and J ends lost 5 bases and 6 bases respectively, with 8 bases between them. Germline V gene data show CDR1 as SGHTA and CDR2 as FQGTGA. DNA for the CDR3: TGTGCCAGCAGCCACACCCTTAATTCACCCCTCCACTTT. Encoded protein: CASSHTLNSPLHF.

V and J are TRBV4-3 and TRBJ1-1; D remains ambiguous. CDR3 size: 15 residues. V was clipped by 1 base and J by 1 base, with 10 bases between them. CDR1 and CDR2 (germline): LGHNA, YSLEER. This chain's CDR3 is CASSQVGWGNTEAFF. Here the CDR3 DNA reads TGCGCCAGCAGCCAAGTAGGCTGGGGGAACACTGAAGCTTTCTTT.

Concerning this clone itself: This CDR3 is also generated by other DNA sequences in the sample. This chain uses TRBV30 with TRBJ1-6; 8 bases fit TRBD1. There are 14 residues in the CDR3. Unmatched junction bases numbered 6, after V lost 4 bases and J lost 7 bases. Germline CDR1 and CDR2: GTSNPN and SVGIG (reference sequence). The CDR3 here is CAWTAGQGNSPLHF. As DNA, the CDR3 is TGTGCCTGGACCGCTGGACAGGGAAATTCACCCCTCCACTTT.

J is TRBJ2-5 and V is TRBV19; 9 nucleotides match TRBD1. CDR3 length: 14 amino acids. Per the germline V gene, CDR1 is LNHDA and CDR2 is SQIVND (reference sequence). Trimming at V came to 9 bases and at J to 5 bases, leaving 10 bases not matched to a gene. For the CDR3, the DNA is TGTGCCAGCCGACTACAGGGGGCTGGGGAGACCCAGTACTTC. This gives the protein CASRLQGAGETQYF.

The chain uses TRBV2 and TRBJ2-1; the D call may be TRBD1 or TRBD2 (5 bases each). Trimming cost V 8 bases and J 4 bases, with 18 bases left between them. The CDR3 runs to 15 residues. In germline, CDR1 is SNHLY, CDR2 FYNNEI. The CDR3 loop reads CASVRDRPKYNEQFF. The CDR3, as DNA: TGTGCCAGCGTCCGGGACCGACCAAAATACAATGAGCAGTTCTTC.

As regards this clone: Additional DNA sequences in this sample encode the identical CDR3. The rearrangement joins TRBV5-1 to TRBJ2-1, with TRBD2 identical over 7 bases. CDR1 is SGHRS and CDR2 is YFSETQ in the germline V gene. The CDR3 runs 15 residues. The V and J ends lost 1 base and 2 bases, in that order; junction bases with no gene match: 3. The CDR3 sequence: CASSLSGGTYNEQFF. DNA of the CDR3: TGCGCCAGCAGCTTGTCCGGGGGGACCTACAATGAGCAGTTCTTC. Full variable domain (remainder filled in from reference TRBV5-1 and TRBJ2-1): KAGVTQTPRYLIKTRGQQVTLSCSPISGHRSVSWYQQTPGQGLQFLFEYFSETQRNKGNFPGRFSGRQFSNSRSEMNVSTLELGDSALYLCASSLSGGTYNEQFFGPGTRLTVL.

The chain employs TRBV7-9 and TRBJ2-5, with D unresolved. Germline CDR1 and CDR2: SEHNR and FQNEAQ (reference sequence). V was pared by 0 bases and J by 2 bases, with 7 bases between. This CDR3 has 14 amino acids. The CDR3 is CASSLAAEQETQYF. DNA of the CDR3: TGTGCCAGCAGCTTAGCGGCAGAACAAGAGACCCAGTACTTC.